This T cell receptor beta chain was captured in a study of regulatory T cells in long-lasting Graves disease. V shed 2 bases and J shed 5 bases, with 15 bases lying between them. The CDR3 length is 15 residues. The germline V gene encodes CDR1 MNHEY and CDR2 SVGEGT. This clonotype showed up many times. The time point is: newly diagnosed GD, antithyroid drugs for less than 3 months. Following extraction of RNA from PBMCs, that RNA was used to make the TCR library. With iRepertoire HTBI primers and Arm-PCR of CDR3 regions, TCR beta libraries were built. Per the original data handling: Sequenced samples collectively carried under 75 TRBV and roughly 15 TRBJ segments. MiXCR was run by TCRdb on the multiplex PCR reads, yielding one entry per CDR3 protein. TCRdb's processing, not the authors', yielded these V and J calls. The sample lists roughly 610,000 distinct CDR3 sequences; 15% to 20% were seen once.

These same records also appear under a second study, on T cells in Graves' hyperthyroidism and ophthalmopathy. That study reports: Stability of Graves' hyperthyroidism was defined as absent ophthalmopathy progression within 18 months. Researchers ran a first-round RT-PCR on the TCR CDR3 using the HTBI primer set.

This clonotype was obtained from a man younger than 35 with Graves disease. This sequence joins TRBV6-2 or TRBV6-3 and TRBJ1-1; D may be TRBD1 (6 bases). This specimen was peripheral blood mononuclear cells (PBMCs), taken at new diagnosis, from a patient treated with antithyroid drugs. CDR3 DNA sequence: TGTGCCAGCAGTTACGAGCTGGGGGCCGAAACTGAAGCTTTCTTT. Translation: CASSYELGAETEAFF.